A single TCR beta chain is shown here with its context. Its matching antigen is unknown. The data are from a study of CD8 T cells in ankylosing spondylitis. General study findings and limits: Reactive arthritis synovial fluid and blood were previously reported to contain some motif variants. There was reportedly significant enrichment of clones that were disease-linked in matched ankylosing spondylitis synovial fluid. Disease-linked clones were found to be CD8+ and relatively rare in peripheral blood. A TCR beta motif of several highly homologous variants seemed to mark ankylosing spondylitis blood.

As the method for making TCR beta libraries, quantitative 5'-RACE with molecular barcodes was used. TCRdb re-analysed the 5' RACE reads in MiXCR, keeping a single row per CDR3 protein. The data contain more than 650,000 distinct CDR3 sequences, 10% to 15% of them singletons. From germline, CDR1 is DFQATT and CDR2 SNEGSKA (reference sequence). This CDR3 is 8 amino acids long. Source material: blood, either unsorted or a sorted T cell fraction (not recorded which). The clonotype comes from a male donor with ankylosing spondylitis. The V and J genes are TRBV20-1 and TRBJ1-2, with D hard to call. This chain's CDR3 is CILGSYTF. The CDR3 region has the DNA TGCATTCTAGGGAGCTACACCTTC.